This T cell receptor beta chain was observed in a study of blood T cell repertoires in COVID-19. Study overall: COVID-19 samples collected from the United States, Italy and Spain covered acute and convalescent phases.

Clones were read by immunoSEQ multiplex PCR, and TCRdb kept only the in-frame ones, dropping some. The data contain 470,000 or so clones, roughly 85% of them singletons. The CDR3 has 14 residues. CDR1 MNHEY and CDR2 SMNVEV come from the germline V gene (reference sequence). The J segment lost 2 bases and the V segment lost 5 bases, leaving 1 base of the junction unmatched. The rearrangement joins TRBV27 to TRBJ1-5; 9 bases are a match to TRBD1. This TCR was recovered from a woman under 30 with acute COVID-19. The sequencing input was PBMCs or T cells enriched from blood (not recorded which). The CDR3 bases are TGTGCCAGCAGTCGGGACAGGGGCAATCAGCCCCAGCATTTT. Its translation: CASSRDRGNQPQHF.